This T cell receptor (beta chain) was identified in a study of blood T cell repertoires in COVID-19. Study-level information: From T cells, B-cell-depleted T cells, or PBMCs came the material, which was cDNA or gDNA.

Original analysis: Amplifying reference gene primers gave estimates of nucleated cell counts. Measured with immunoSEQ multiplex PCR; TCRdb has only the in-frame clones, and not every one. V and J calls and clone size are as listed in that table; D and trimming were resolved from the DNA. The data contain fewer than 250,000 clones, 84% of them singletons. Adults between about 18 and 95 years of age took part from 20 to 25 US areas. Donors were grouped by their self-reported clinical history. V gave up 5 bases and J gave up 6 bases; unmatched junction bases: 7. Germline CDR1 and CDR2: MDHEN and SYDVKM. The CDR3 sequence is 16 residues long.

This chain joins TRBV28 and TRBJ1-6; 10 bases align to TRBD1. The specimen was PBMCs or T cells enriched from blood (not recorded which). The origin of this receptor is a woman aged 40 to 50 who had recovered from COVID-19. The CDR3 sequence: CASSRWGQGTNSPLHF. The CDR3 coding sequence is TGTGCCAGCAGTCGGTGGGGACAGGGGACTAATTCACCCCTCCACTTT. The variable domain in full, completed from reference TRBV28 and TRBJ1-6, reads DVKVTQSSRYLVKRTGEKVFLECVQDMDHENMFWYRQDPGLGLRLIYFSYDVKMKEKGDIPEGYSVSREKKERFSLILESASTNQTSMYLCASSRWGQGTNSPLHFGNGTRLTVT.